These 26 T cell receptor delta chains were all obtained from the same sample, sequenced in a study of Vδ1+ human thymocytes. Findings and caveats of the study: Thymic TRG and TRD repertoires appeared highly polyclonal, with Gaussian CDR3 length distributions.

These receptors have no identified antigens. RNA was extracted from the cells and then reverse transcribed. Multiplex PCR used pooled V-gene forward primers and a constant-region reverse primer to amplify CDR3s. TCRdb fed the multiplex PCR reads into CATT to redo clone calling. The sample includes under 30,000 delta-chain clones, roughly 6.7% of them seen just once. Sample: Vdelta1+ gamma-delta thymocytes from the thymus. Specified subset: FACS-sorted CD3+ TCRalphabeta- TCRVdelta1+ TCRVdelta2- thymocytes. The receptors were gathered from a girl less than two years old who had congenital heart surgery.

In this sample, this clone turned up a few times. V and J are TRDV1 and TRDJ1; D tentatively reads TRDD2 or TRDD3 (5 bases each). Germline V lookup: CDR1 TSWWSYY, CDR2 QGS. V was pared by 2 bases and J by 0 bases, with 34 bases between. CDR3 length: 23 residues. CDR3 DNA sequence: TGTGCTCTTGGGGAAAGTGGCCCCCATTCCTCCGGGGCTGCCTGGGAACACACCGATAAACTCATCTTT. The encoded protein is CALGESGPHSSGAAWEHTDKLIF.

The chain has TRDV1 and TRDJ1; D perhaps matches TRDD3 (6 bases). Trimming shortened V by 0 bases and J by 2 bases, and 19 bases separated the two germline ends. The length of the CDR3 is 18 residues. CDR1 is TSWWSYY and CDR2 is QGS in the germline V gene. The CDR3 sequence: CALGELFPRGWGTDKLIF. The CDR3 nucleotides are TGTGCTCTTGGGGAACTCTTCCCCAGGGGGTGGGGGACCGATAAACTCATCTTT.

In this sample, this clone turned up a few times. This sequence joins TRDV1 and TRDJ1; D remains unclear. The CDR3 spans 17 residues. CDR1 is TSWWSYY, CDR2 QGS, per germline. The V end lost 0 bases, the J end lost 3 bases, and 17 bases lay between the germline ends. In DNA, the CDR3 is TGTGCTCTTGGGGAACTCAAGGCCGCCCAGGGGTCCGATAAACTCATCTTT. Protein product: CALGELKAAQGSDKLIF.

This clone was observed a few times. This chain connects TRDV1 to TRDJ1, with 8 bases aligning to TRDD2. CDR3 size: 21 residues. Per germline, CDR1 TSWWSYY and CDR2 QGS. J gave up 0 bases and V 7 bases, and 25 bases lay outside the gene matches. The CDR3 coding sequence is TGTGCTCTTGTCATAGAACCCGCCTTCCTAAATTTGCGGCCCTACACCGATAAACTCATCTTT. Its translation is CALVIEPAFLNLRPYTDKLIF.

This clone was detected only a few times. The identical CDR3 is also encoded by other nucleotide sequences in the sample. The rearrangement links TRDV1 to TRDJ1; D uncertain. Germline V gene lookup returns CDR1 TSWWSYY and CDR2 QGS. This CDR3 region has 16 residues. Trimming left V 0 bases short and J 0 bases short, with 11 bases between. The CDR3 loop is CALGELRDPYTDKLIF. Here the CDR3 DNA reads TGTGCTCTTGGGGAACTGAGGGACCCATACACCGATAAACTCATCTTT.

This clone showed up just a few times. V gene TRDV1 combines with J gene TRDJ1, with 9 bases that match TRDD3. The ends lost 1 base at V and 0 bases at J; junction bases unmatched: 21. The CDR3 loop spans 22 amino acids. Per the germline V gene, CDR1 is TSWWSYY and CDR2 is QGS. In DNA form, the CDR3 reads TGTGCTCTTGGGGAACCATCCTACCCCACTCTACTGGGGGAACTCTACACCGATAAACTCATCTTT. This encodes CALGEPSYPTLLGELYTDKLIF.

This clone has more than one count but fewer than ten. J is TRDJ1 and V is TRDV1; maybe TRDD2 (5 bases). The germline V gene has CDR1 TSWWSYY and CDR2 QGS. Trimming cost V 1 base and J 4 bases, with 19 bases left between them. CDR3 length: 17 residues. The CDR3 reads CALGEPYLRPGVDKLIF. CDR3 coding DNA: TGTGCTCTTGGGGAACCGTACCTACGCCCAGGGGTCGATAAACTCATCTTT.

This clone was seen a few times. V is TRDV1 and J is TRDJ1, with 8 bases that match TRDD2. Germline V gives CDR1 TSWWSYY, CDR2 QGS. The CDR3 runs to 19 residues. The J segment lost 3 bases and the V segment lost 2 bases, leaving 17 bases of the junction unmatched. The CDR3 spells CALGESSYEWDDSPDKLIF. CDR3 in DNA: TGTGCTCTTGGGGAATCTTCCTACGAGTGGGATGATTCCCCCGATAAACTCATCTTT.

This clone has only a few counts. This rearrangement joins TRDV1 to TRDJ1; D is perhaps TRDD3 (6 bases). CDR3 length: 16 residues. CDR1 is TSWWSYY and CDR2 is QGS in the germline V gene. V dropped 1 base and J dropped 8 bases, with 20 bases sitting between them. DNA of the CDR3: TGTGCTCTTGGGGAACCGCTCCTCCTATCTACTGGGAAACTCATCTTT. This codes for CALGEPLLLSTGKLIF.

The table lists this clone with a few counts. This clone may be a read error of a much larger clone one base away. V is TRDV2 and J is TRDJ3; 10 bases map to TRDD3. Germline loops: CDR1 GEAIGNYY, CDR2 EKD. The CDR3 length is 18 residues. CDR3 residues: CARDTGWGILGHTRQMFF. For the CDR3, the DNA is TGTGCCCGTGACACCGGTTGGGGGATACTAGGGCACACCCGACAGATGTTTTTC.

V gene TRDV1 combines with J gene TRDJ1; D remains unclear. The V gene's germline CDR1 is TSWWSYY and CDR2 QGS. Trimming shortened V by 2 bases and J by 8 bases, and 18 bases separated the two germline ends. The CDR3 has 15 amino acids. CDR3 bases: TGTGCTCTTGGGGAAAGTTTCAACTTGATGACAAAACTCATCTTT. This gives the protein CALGESFNLMTKLIF.

This clone was detected only a few times. This rearrangement joins TRDV1 to TRDJ1, with 7 bases matching TRDD2. The CDR3 extends over 18 amino acids. From germline, CDR1 is TSWWSYY and CDR2 QGS. Trimming removed 0 bases from V and 1 base from J; junction bases left unmatched: 11. CDR3 in DNA: TGTGCTCTTGGGGAACTCATTTCCTACGATAGGGGCACCGATAAACTCATCTTT. This gives the protein CALGELISYDRGTDKLIF.

This clone has only one observation. This chain links TRDV1 with TRDJ1; D possibly corresponds to TRDD2 (5 bases). The J gene, not given by TCRdb, was assigned here from a germline match of the nucleotide sequence. Per the germline V gene, CDR1 is TSWWSYY and CDR2 is QGS. V was trimmed by 3 bases and J by 0 bases, leaving 23 bases between them. This CDR3 spans 19 amino acids. CDR3 nucleotide sequence: TGTGCTCTTGGGGACCACCTACGCCCACGGCGGGCAGACACCGATAAACTCATCTTT. Its protein product is CALGDHLRPRRADTDKLIF.

This chain connects TRDV1 to TRDJ1, with 10 bases that match TRDD3. Germline V gives CDR1 TSWWSYY, CDR2 QGS. The CDR3 contains 15 residues. V shed 0 bases and J 10 bases; nucleotides not matched to a gene: 8. As DNA, the CDR3 is TGTGCTCTTGGGGAACTGGGGATGGGGGATACAGGACTCATCTTT. As protein: CALGELGMGDTGLIF.

This clone occurred a few times. V is TRDV1 and J is TRDJ1, with D perhaps TRDD3 (5 bases). The CDR3 totals 17 residues. Germline V CDR1 and CDR2: TSWWSYY, QGS. V was cut by 4 bases and J by 0 bases, with 18 bases left in between. CDR3 amino acids: CALGAQRDQRYTDKLIF. The CDR3 nucleotides are TGTGCTCTTGGGGCCCAACGGGATCAGAGGTACACCGATAAACTCATCTTT.

This clone has only a few counts. V is TRDV1 and J is TRDJ1, with 7 positions matching TRDD3. The CDR3 runs to 20 residues. V shed 0 bases and J 0 bases; nucleotides not matched to a gene: 16. The V gene's germline CDR1 is TSWWSYY and CDR2 QGS. CDR3 in amino acids: CALGELIPGGIAKYTDKLIF. Here the CDR3 DNA reads TGTGCTCTTGGGGAACTAATCCCGGGGGGGATTGCTAAGTACACCGATAAACTCATCTTT.

The chain joins TRAV29/DV5 to TRDJ1; possible D gene TRDD2, 6 bases. Germline values: CDR1 NSMFDY, CDR2 ISSIKDK. Trimming cost V 2 bases and J 8 bases, with 31 bases left between them. The CDR3 has 18 amino acids. Here the CDR3 reads CAARGHLLRAGKERKLIF. The CDR3 region has the DNA TGTGCAGCAAGGGGTCACCTCCTACGAGCGGGGAAAGAGAGAAAACTCATCTTT.

This chain connects TRDV1 to TRDJ1; 10 positions match TRDD3. Per germline, CDR1 TSWWSYY and CDR2 QGS. J gave up 0 bases and V 0 bases, and 25 bases lay outside the gene matches. CDR3 length: 24 amino acids. In nucleotides, the CDR3 is TGTGCTCTTGGGGAACTACCCCTCCTACTGCCCTACTGGGGGATTACCTTGTACACCGATAAACTCATCTTT. Protein sequence: CALGELPLLLPYWGITLYTDKLIF.

The chain has TRDV1 and TRDJ1, with 9 bases identical to TRDD2. This CDR3 spans 22 amino acids. The J segment lost 1 base and the V segment lost 0 bases, leaving 21 bases of the junction unmatched. CDR1 and CDR2 from the germline V gene are TSWWSYY and QGS. The CDR3 loop reads CALGELGHDPSYLSTSTDKLIF. The CDR3 DNA is TGTGCTCTTGGGGAACTCGGGCACGACCCTTCCTACCTTTCTACGAGCACCGATAAACTCATCTTT.

V usage is TRDV1 and J usage is TRDJ1; D not certain. The germline V gene has CDR1 TSWWSYY and CDR2 QGS. CDR3 length equals 16 residues. Trimming took off 2 bases at V and 0 bases at J, with 13 bases between the two ends. The CDR3 here is CALGEGAPFYTDKLIF. The CDR3 DNA sequence: TGTGCTCTTGGGGAAGGTGCACCTTTCTACACCGATAAACTCATCTTT.

This chain connects TRDV1 to TRDJ1; 7 nucleotides agree with TRDD3. The CDR3 totals 19 residues. The V segment lost 4 bases and the J segment 5 bases; nucleotides outside the gene matches: 22. In germline, CDR1 is TSWWSYY, CDR2 QGS. The DNA for the CDR3 is TGTGCTCTTGGGGTCTCCGTTTCCGGACTTACTGGGGTAGGTGATAAACTCATCTTT. This sequence encodes CALGVSVSGLTGVGDKLIF.

This clone has just a few counts. The chain couples TRDV1 to TRDJ1; 7 positions match TRDD3. Trimming cost V 4 bases and J 3 bases; bases outside gene matches: 17. CDR1 and CDR2 from the germline V gene are TSWWSYY and QGS. CDR3 length: 18 amino acids. CDR3 protein: CALGVFPTGAIGADKLIF. CDR3 coding DNA: TGTGCTCTTGGGGTCTTCCCTACTGGGGCCATTGGGGCCGATAAACTCATCTTT.

There are a few counts of this clone. V gene TRDV1 combines with J gene TRDJ1; 7 nucleotides align to TRDD3. Losses at the gene ends were 5 bases for V and 0 bases for J; bases not matched to a gene: 24. CDR1 is TSWWSYY, CDR2 QGS, per germline. This CDR3 region has 21 residues. The CDR3 nucleotides are TGTGCTCTTGGGTTACCCCCTGCCTTTATGGGAGGGGATAATTACACCGATAAACTCATCTTT. It is translated as CALGLPPAFMGGDNYTDKLIF.

This clone was detected a few times. The rearrangement joins TRDV1 to TRDJ1; 7 bases fit TRDD3. V shed 0 bases and J 3 bases; nucleotides not matched to a gene: 10. The CDR3 is 17 residues long. Germline CDR1 and CDR2: TSWWSYY and QGS. Here the CDR3 reads CALGELLRWGKSDKLIF. CDR3 bases: TGTGCTCTTGGGGAACTGTTGCGGTGGGGGAAGTCCGATAAACTCATCTTT.

Regarding this clone: Other DNA sequences from this sample encode an identical CDR3 as well. The J gene was reported as TRDJ1; the V gene went uncalled; TRDD3 reflects the table's D call only, with no check against the DNA. This CDR3 spans 21 amino acids. The DNA of the CDR3 is TGTGCTCTTGGGGAACTATCCCGCCGCTCTTACTGGGGGATACGCCCTGATAAACTCATCTTT. Translation gives CALGELSRRSYWGIRPDKLIF.

V gene TRDV1 combines with J gene TRDJ1; 7 positions agree with TRDD3. This CDR3 region has 20 residues. Germline CDR1 reads TSWWSYY; CDR2 reads QGS. J was trimmed by 10 bases and V by 0 bases; bases with no gene match: 26. Written as DNA, the CDR3 is TGTGCTCTTGGGGAACTATACCCTGTCCAGTACTGGGGACCCAGGGACGGACTCATCTTT. Translating it yields CALGELYPVQYWGPRDGLIF.